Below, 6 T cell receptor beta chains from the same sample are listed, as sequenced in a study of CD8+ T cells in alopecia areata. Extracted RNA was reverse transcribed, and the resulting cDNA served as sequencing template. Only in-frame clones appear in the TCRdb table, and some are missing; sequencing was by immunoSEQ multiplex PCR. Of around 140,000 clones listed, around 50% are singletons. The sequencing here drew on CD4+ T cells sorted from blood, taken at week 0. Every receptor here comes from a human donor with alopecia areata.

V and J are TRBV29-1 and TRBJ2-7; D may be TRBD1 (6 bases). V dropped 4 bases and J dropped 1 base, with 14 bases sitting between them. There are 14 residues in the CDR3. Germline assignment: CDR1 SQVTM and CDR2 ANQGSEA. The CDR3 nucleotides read TGCAGCGTTGCGGCAGGGGACGGGTCCTACGAGCAGTACTTC. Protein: CSVAAGDGSYEQYF.

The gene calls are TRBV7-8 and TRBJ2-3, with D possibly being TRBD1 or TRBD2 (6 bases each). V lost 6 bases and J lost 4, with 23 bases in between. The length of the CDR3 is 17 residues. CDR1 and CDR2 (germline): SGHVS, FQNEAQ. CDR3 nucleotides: TGTGCCAGCAGACCAGGTGGGGGGCATGGTTCAGCAGATACGCAGTATTTT. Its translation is CASRPGGGHGSADTQYF. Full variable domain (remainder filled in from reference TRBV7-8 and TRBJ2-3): GAGVSQSPRYKVAKRGQDVALRCDPISGHVSLFWYQQALGQGPEFLTYFQNEAQLDKSGLPSDRFFAERPEGSVSTLKIQRTQQEDSAVYLCASRPGGGHGSADTQYFGPGTRLTVL.

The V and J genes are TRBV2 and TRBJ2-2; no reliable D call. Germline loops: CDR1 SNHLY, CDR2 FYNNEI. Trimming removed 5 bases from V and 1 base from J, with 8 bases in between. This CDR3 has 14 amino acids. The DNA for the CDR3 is TGTGCCAGCAGTAGCCAAGGGAACACCGGGGAGCTGTTTTTT. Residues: CASSSQGNTGELFF.

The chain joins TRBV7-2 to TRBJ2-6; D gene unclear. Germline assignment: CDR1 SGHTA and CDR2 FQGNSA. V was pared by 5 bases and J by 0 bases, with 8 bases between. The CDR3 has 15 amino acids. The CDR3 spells CASSPQASGANVLTF. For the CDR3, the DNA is TGTGCCAGCAGCCCACAAGCCTCTGGGGCCAACGTCCTGACTTTC.

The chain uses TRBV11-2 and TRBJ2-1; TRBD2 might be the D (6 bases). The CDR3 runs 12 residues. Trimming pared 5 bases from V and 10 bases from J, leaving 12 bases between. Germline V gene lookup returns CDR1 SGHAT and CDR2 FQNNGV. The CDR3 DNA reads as TGTGCCAGCAGCAAGCAGGCGGGGGAGCAGTTCTTC. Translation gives CASSKQAGEQFF.

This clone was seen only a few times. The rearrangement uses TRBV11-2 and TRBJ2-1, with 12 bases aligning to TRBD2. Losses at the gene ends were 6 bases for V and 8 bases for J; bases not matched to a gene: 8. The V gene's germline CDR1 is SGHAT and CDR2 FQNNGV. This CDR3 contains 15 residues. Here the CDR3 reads CASRRPGLAGHEQFF. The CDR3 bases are TGTGCCAGCAGGCGGCCGGGACTAGCGGGCCATGAGCAGTTCTTC. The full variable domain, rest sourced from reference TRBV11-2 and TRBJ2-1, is EAGVAQSPRYKIIEKRQSVAFWCNPISGHATLYWYQQILGQGPKLLIQFQNNGVVDDSQLPKDRFSAERLKGVDSTLKIQPAKLEDSAVYLCASRRPGLAGHEQFFGPGTRLTVL.